This T cell receptor beta chain was sequenced during a study of blood T cell repertoires in COVID-19. Study information: Material from acute and convalescent COVID-19 was sourced from the United States, Italy and Spain.

CDR1 and CDR2 from the germline V gene are LGHDT and YNNKEL (reference sequence). The CDR3 contains 13 residues. V gave up 0 bases and J gave up 5 bases, with 7 bases separating them. Per the original methods: By means of reference gene primer amplification, nucleated cell counts were estimated. Data came from immunoSEQ multiplex PCR; TCRdb stores just in-frame clones and leaves some out. Clonal size and the V and J genes are those of that table, whereas D and trimming came from the DNA. The sample lists tens of thousands of clones, roughly nine tenths occurring once. Concerning this clone itself: Other DNA sequences in this specimen translate into the identical CDR3.

Sequencing was performed on peripheral blood. The gene calls are TRBV3-1 (or the pseudogene TRBV3-2) and TRBJ2-5; no clear D. The clonotype comes from a man aged 55-75 years with acute or convalescent COVID-19. This CDR3 reads CASSQEWRETQYF. As DNA, the CDR3 is TGTGCCAGCAGCCAAGAATGGCGGGAGACCCAGTACTTC.